The 25 T cell receptor beta chains presented below share a single source sample, sequenced in a study of OX40 agonist ivuxolimab in advanced cancers. Sequenced by immunoSEQ multiplex PCR; TCRdb stores in-frame clones only, minus some. The data show about 47,000 clones, approximately 91% seen once. The sample here was CD4+ or CD8+ T cells sorted from blood, taken in a trial of the OX40 agonist ivuxolimab. These receptors came from an adult with an advanced solid tumor such as melanoma, head and neck, liver or kidney cancer.

V gene TRBV5-1 combines with J gene TRBJ1-4, with a tentative D call TRBD1 (6 bases). The germline CDR1 and CDR2 sequences are SGHRS and YFSETQ. V lost 3 bases and J 3 bases, leaving 15 bases between the germline ends. CDR3 length: 16 residues. The CDR3 DNA follows: TGCGCCAGCAGCTCCAGAGGGGCAGGGGCTAATGAAAAACTGTTTTTT. This translates into CASSSRGAGANEKLFF.

This clone appeared once. This chain joins TRBV19 and TRBJ1-4; D might be TRBD1 (5 bases). Germline CDR1 and CDR2: LNHDA and SQIVND (reference sequence). Trimming shortened V by 6 bases and J by 6 bases, and 8 bases separated the two germline ends. This CDR3 region has 12 residues. CDR3 nucleotide sequence: TGTGCCAGTAGATTCAGGGATGAAAAACTGTTTTTT. As protein: CASRFRDEKLFF.

The chain couples TRBV4-2 to TRBJ2-3, with D tentatively TRBD2 (6 bases). The CDR3 has 15 residues. Germline loops: CDR1 LGHNA, CDR2 YNFKEQ. Deletions cut 1 base from V and 3 bases from J, with 11 bases between. The CDR3 coding sequence is TGTGCCAGCAGCCAAGCGGTGGGGGGTACAGATACGCAGTATTTT. It translates to CASSQAVGGTDTQYF.

A note on this clone: This specimen includes other DNA sequences encoding the same CDR3. The gene calls are TRBV5-1 and TRBJ2-5; 9 nucleotides line up with TRBD1. CDR1 SGHRS and CDR2 YFSETQ come from the germline V gene. The V and J ends lost 4 bases and 4 bases, in that order; junction bases with no gene match: 5. The CDR3 has 14 residues. The CDR3 sequence is CASSPDRGGETQYF. The DNA for the CDR3 is TGCGCCAGCAGCCCGGACAGGGGAGGAGAGACCCAGTACTTC.

The chain links TRBV28 to TRBJ1-5; D unresolved. V was clipped by 6 bases and J by 2 bases, with 5 bases between them. CDR3 length equals 12 residues. CDR1 is MDHEN, CDR2 SYDVKM, per germline. As DNA, the CDR3 is TGTGCCAGCAGGGCGGGCAATCAGCCCCAGCATTTT. The encoded protein is CASRAGNQPQHF.

The genes are TRBV9 and TRBJ2-6, with no clear D. This CDR3 region has 15 residues. Trimming took 7 bases from V and 5 from J, leaving 16 bases between them. CDR1 is SGDLS and CDR2 is YYNGEE in the germline V gene. The CDR3 here is CASPLKQSRANVLTF. The DNA of the CDR3 is TGTGCCAGCCCCCTCAAACAAAGTCGGGCCAACGTCCTGACTTTC. Combining the CDR3 with reference TRBV9 and TRBJ2-6 gives the whole variable domain DSGVTQTPKHLITATGQRVTLRCSPRSGDLSVYWYQQSLDQGLQFLIQYYNGEERAKGNILERFSAQQFPDLHSELNLSSLELGDSALYFCASPLKQSRANVLTFGAGSRLTVL.

This chain connects TRBV5-3 to TRBJ2-7, with 9 bases lining up with TRBD2. TRBV5-3 is an open reading frame, and its role is uncertain. The CDR3 is made up of 19 amino acids. The junction had 21 bases not matched to a gene; V was cut back by 7 bases and J by 1 base. The CDR3 spells CARPRRAGGPILLSYEQYF. CDR3 coding DNA: TGTGCCAGACCGAGAAGGGCGGGAGGGCCAATCCTCCTTTCCTACGAGCAGTACTTC.

V is TRBV12-5 and J is TRBJ2-3; 9 nucleotides align to TRBD1. The germline gives CDR1 LGHNT, CDR2 FRNRAP. The length of the CDR3 is 17 residues. Unmatched junction bases numbered 7, after V lost 1 base and J lost 2 bases. The chain's CDR3 is CASGLATGTGPTDTQYF. CDR3 coding DNA: TGTGCTAGTGGTTTGGCTACCGGGACAGGGCCCACAGATACGCAGTATTTT.

CDR3 loop: CASSLRVNTEAFF. DNA of the CDR3: TGTGCCAGCAGTCTCCGAGTGAACACTGAAGCTTTCTTT. The chain carries TRBV28 and TRBJ1-1; D gene unclear. Germline CDR1 is MDHEN and CDR2 is SYDVKM. The V end was cut by 5 bases, the J end by 0 bases, with 7 bases between. The CDR3 is 13 residues long.

DNA for the CDR3: TGTGCCAGCAGCTTACTATCCGGGACAGCCTACAATGAGCAGTTCTTC. It encodes CASSLLSGTAYNEQFF. This rearrangement joins TRBV7-2 to TRBJ2-1, with 7 bases matching TRBD1. This CDR3 contains 16 residues. The trim removed 2 bases at V and 2 bases at J, leaving 6 bases unmatched. Germline V gene sequence: CDR1 SGHTA, CDR2 FQGNSA.

The table lists this clone with a count of one. The CDR3 coding sequence is TGCAGCCCATCACTTCAGGGGAACACTGAAGCTTTCTTT. It codes for CSPSLQGNTEAFF. The chain links TRBV29-1 to TRBJ1-1; a weak D match, TRBD1 (5 bases). The CDR3 is 13 amino acids. Between the trimmed V and J ends, which lost 8 bases and 1 base, there was a span of 14 bases. CDR1 is SQVTM, CDR2 ANQGSEA, per germline.

This clone was recorded once. The rearrangement uses TRBV29-1 and TRBJ1-1; the D gene is possibly TRBD1 (5 bases). Trimming shortened V by 4 bases and J by 3 bases, and 12 bases separated the two germline ends. CDR1 is SQVTM and CDR2 is ANQGSEA in the germline V gene. This CDR3 spans 13 amino acids. DNA of the CDR3: TGCAGCGTTGTCTACAGGTTTGACACTGAAGCTTTCTTT. As protein: CSVVYRFDTEAFF. Supplemented by reference TRBV29-1 and TRBJ1-1, the full variable domain reads SAVISQKPSRDICQRGTSLTIQCQVDSQVTMMFWYRQQPGQSLTLIATANQGSEATYESGFVIDKFPISRPNLTFSTLTVSNMSPEDSSIYLCSVVYRFDTEAFFGQGTRLTVV.

The chain carries TRBV9 and TRBJ2-7; D tentatively reads TRBD1 or TRBD2 (5 bases each). The length of the CDR3 is 15 residues. Germline V lookup: CDR1 SGDLS, CDR2 YYNGEE. V was clipped by 0 bases and J by 0 bases, with 10 bases between them. CDR3 region: CASSVGGATSYEQYF. The DNA for the CDR3 is TGTGCCAGCAGCGTAGGAGGGGCGACCTCCTACGAGCAGTACTTC.

CDR3 nucleotides: TGTGCCAGTAGTATAGGGACTAGCCTGAACACCGGGGAGCTGTTTTTT. Its translation: CASSIGTSLNTGELFF. The chain combines TRBV19 with TRBJ2-2; 8 bases map to TRBD2. CDR3 length equals 16 residues. Germline V CDR1 and CDR2: LNHDA, SQIVND (reference sequence). Trimming removed 1 base from V and 1 base from J; junction bases left unmatched: 2.

The J gene is TRBJ2-1, the V gene TRBV11-3; TRBD2 is a possible D gene (6 bases). The germline V gene has CDR1 SGHNT and CDR2 YENEEA. This CDR3 comprises 14 residues. The germline V and J ends were trimmed by 6 bases and 5 bases, with 14 bases remaining between them. This CDR3 reads CASSKPGGNNEQFF. In DNA form, the CDR3 reads TGTGCCAGCAGTAAGCCCGGAGGGAACAATGAGCAGTTCTTC. The full variable domain, in which reference TRBV11-3 and TRBJ2-1 provide the parts outside the CDR3, is EAGVVQSPRYKIIEKKQPVAFWCNPISGHNTLYWYLQNLGQGPELLIRYENEEAVDDSQLPKDRFSAERLKGVDSTLKIQPAELGDSAVYLCASSKPGGNNEQFFGPGTRLTVL.

The V gene is TRBV7-6, the J gene TRBJ2-7; no firm D call. CDR1 and CDR2 (germline): SGHVS, FNYEAQ. Deletions cut 1 base from V and 4 bases from J, with 20 bases between. The CDR3 length is 17 residues. CDR3 sequence reads: CASSLEFPTGQRYEQYF. Here the CDR3 DNA reads TGTGCCAGCAGCTTAGAGTTCCCGACTGGGCAGCGATACGAGCAGTACTTC.

As for this clone: An end of the junction differs from the germline gene, which may be a read error. V and J are TRBV7-7 and TRBJ2-1, with 13 bases matching TRBD2. Germline assignment: CDR1 SSHAT and CDR2 FNYEAQ (reference sequence). The CDR3 is 18 amino acids. CDR3 sequence: CASSLKAPGLAGWHEQFF. The CDR3 DNA is TGTGCTAGCAGCTTAAAGGCCCCGGGACTAGCGGGGTGGCATGAGCAGTTCTTC. Filled out from reference TRBV7-7 and TRBJ2-1, the complete variable domain reads GAGVSQSPRYKVTKRGQDVTLRCDPISSHATLYWYQQALGQGPEFLTYFNYEAQPDKSGLPSDRFSAERPEGSISTLTIQRTEQRDSAMYRCASSLKAPGLAGWHEQFFGPGTRLTVL.

This chain joins TRBV4-2 and TRBJ2-7, with 7 nucleotides matching TRBD2. CDR3 length: 18 residues. V gave up 0 bases and J gave up 0 bases; unmatched junction bases: 11. The germline V gene encodes CDR1 LGHNA and CDR2 YNFKEQ. The DNA for the CDR3 is TGTGCCAGCAGCCAAGATCCCCTGACTAGCCGAGGCTCCTACGAGCAGTACTTC. Its protein is CASSQDPLTSRGSYEQYF.

This clone appeared a few times. This chain uses TRBV14 with TRBJ2-7, with 14 positions matching TRBD2. The CDR3 is 20 residues long. Germline assignment: CDR1 SGHDN and CDR2 FVKESK. J lost 7 bases, V lost 1 base, and 18 bases had no gene match. This CDR3 is CASSQGRLGLAGEYLVEQYF. In DNA form, the CDR3 reads TGTGCCAGCAGCCAAGGACGCTTGGGACTAGCGGGAGAGTACCTTGTGGAGCAGTACTTC.

The chain couples TRBV10-3 to TRBJ1-5; 9 bases line up with TRBD1. Per the germline V gene, CDR1 is ENHRY and CDR2 is SYGVKD. Germline trimming cut 3 bases from V and 0 bases from J; bases unmatched to any gene: 6. The CDR3 runs to 17 residues. CDR3 nucleotides: TGTGCCATCAGTGAACGCGAGGGACAGGGTAGCAATCAGCCCCAGCATTTT. As protein: CAISEREGQGSNQPQHF.

V usage is TRBV5-1 and J usage is TRBJ2-5, with 12 bases lining up with TRBD2. The CDR3 is made up of 15 amino acids. Germline loops: CDR1 SGHRS, CDR2 YFSETQ. V shed 3 bases, J shed 2 bases, and the junction held 2 bases outside the gene matches. CDR3 loop: CASSSGLAGQETQYF. CDR3 bases: TGCGCCAGCAGCTCCGGACTAGCGGGACAAGAGACCCAGTACTTC.

This rearrangement joins TRBV7-7 to TRBJ1-1, with D perhaps matching TRBD1 (5 bases). CDR1 is SSHAT and CDR2 is FNYEAQ in the germline V gene (reference sequence). Trimming stripped 3 bases from V and 1 base from J, with 6 bases between. This CDR3 region has 13 residues. Here the CDR3 reads CASSLTENTEAFF. The DNA of the CDR3 is TGTGCCAGCAGCTTGACAGAGAACACTGAAGCTTTCTTT.

The V call is TRBV19, the J call TRBJ2-2, with TRBD1 identical over 9 bases. V shed 4 bases and J 1 base; nucleotides not matched to a gene: 1. CDR1 is LNHDA, CDR2 SQIVND, per germline (reference sequence). The CDR3 is 15 residues long. The CDR3 DNA sequence: TGTGCCAGTAGTAACAGGGGGCTGAACACCGGGGAGCTGTTTTTT. It is translated as CASSNRGLNTGELFF.

J is TRBJ2-1 and V is TRBV28, with 9 positions matching TRBD2. Losses at the gene ends were 0 bases for V and 3 bases for J; bases not matched to a gene: 0. Germline CDR1 reads MDHEN; CDR2 reads SYDVKM. The CDR3 covers 15 residues. The CDR3 protein is CASSLWTSGYNEQFF. CDR3 sequence (DNA): TGTGCCAGCAGTTTATGGACTAGCGGCTACAATGAGCAGTTCTTC. The entire variable domain, with the rest obtained from reference TRBV28 and TRBJ2-1, is as follows: DVKVTQSSRYLVKRTGEKVFLECVQDMDHENMFWYRQDPGLGLRLIYFSYDVKMKEKGDIPEGYSVSREKKERFSLILESASTNQTSMYLCASSLWTSGYNEQFFGPGTRLTVL.

This clone was seen only once. This chain joins TRBV6-5 and TRBJ2-7; 10 bases agree with TRBD1. J was trimmed by 7 bases and V by 7 bases; bases with no gene match: 13. CDR3 length equals 15 residues. Looked up from germline, CDR1 is MNHEY and CDR2 is SVGAGI. The CDR3 protein is CASTLNRGQGMEQYF. CDR3 in DNA: TGTGCCAGCACCCTAAACCGGGGACAGGGGATGGAGCAGTACTTC.